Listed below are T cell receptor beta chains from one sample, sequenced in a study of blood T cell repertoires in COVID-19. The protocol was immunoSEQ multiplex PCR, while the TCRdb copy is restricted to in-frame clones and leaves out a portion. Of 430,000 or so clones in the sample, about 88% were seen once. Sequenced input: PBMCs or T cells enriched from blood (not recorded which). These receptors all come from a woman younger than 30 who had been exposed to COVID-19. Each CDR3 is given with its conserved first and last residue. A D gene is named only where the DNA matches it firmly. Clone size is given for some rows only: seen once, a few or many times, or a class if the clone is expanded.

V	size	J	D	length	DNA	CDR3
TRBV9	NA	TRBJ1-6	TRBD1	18	TGTGCCAGCAGCACCACCGGAGGACAGGGGTTAGTCGGGGCACCCCTCCACTTT	CASSTTGGQGLVGAPLHF
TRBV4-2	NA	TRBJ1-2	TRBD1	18	TGTGCCAGCAGCCAATCCATTTCCGGGACAGGGGCAACCCATGGCTACACCTTC	CASSQSISGTGATHGYTF
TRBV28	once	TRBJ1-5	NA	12	TGTGCCAGCAGCGGGGGGGATCAGCCCCAGCATTTT	CASSGGDQPQHF
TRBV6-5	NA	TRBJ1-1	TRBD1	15	TGTGCCAGCAGTTATCGGCAGGGGGTCAACACTGAAGCTTTCTTT	CASSYRQGVNTEAFF
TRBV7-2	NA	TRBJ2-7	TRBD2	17	TGTGCCAGCAGCTTAAACCCCCGGTCTAGCGGGAGTTTCCAGCAGTACTTC	CASSLNPRSSGSFQQYF
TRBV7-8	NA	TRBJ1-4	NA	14	TGTGCCAGCAGCCCTCACAGAACTAATGAAAAACTGTTTTTT	CASSPHRTNEKLFF
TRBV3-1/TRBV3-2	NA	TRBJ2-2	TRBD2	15	TGTGCCAGCAGCCGCGGGCGGGAGGAGACCGGGGAGCTGTTTTTT	CASSRGREETGELFF
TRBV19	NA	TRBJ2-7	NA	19	TGTGCCAGTAGTAGACCAGAACCGGCGGGGAGCCCACCCGCCTACGAGCAGTACTTC	CASSRPEPAGSPPAYEQYF
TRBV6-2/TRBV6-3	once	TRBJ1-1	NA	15	TGTGCCAGCAGTTATTTCGAGGGCATGAACACTGAAGCTTTCTTT	CASSYFEGMNTEAFF
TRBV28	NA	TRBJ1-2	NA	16	TGTGCCAGCAGTTTGAACAGGGTAATAGGGGGCTATGGCTACACCTTC	CASSLNRVIGGYGYTF
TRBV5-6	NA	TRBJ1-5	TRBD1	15	TGTGCCAGCAGCAAAGGACAGGGTTACAATCAGCCCCAGCATTTT	CASSKGQGYNQPQHF
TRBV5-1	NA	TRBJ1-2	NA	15	TGCGCCAGCAGCTTGGACGGCCAGACAAACTATGGCTACACCTTC	CASSLDGQTNYGYTF
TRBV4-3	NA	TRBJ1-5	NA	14	TGCGCCAGCAGCCAAGAGGGCGGGAATCAGCCCCAGCATTTT	CASSQEGGNQPQHF
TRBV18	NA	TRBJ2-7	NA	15	TGTGCCAGCTCACTGGCTCAAGCAGGGTCCTACGAGCAGTACTTC	CASSLAQAGSYEQYF
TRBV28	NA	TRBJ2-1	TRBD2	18	TGTGCCAGCAGTCTGACGAGCGGGGCAGAGAGCTCCTACAATGAGCAGTTCTTC	CASSLTSGAESSYNEQFF
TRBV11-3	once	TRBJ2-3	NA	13	TGTGCCAGCAGCTTAGTGGAGGAAGATACGCAGTATTTT	CASSLVEEDTQYF
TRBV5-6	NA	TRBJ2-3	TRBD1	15	TGTGCCAGCAGCTCACGGACAGGAGTCACAGATACGCAGTATTTT	CASSSRTGVTDTQYF
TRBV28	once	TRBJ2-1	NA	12	TGTGCCAGCAGTAGACAGTTCAATGAGCAGTTCTTC	CASSRQFNEQFF
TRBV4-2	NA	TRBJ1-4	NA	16	TGTGCCAGCAGCCAAGATTATCGGTCAACTAATGAAAAACTGTTTTTT	CASSQDYRSTNEKLFF
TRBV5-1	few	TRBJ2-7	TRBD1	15	TGCGCCAGCAGCCTGGTCGCAGGGGGCTCCTACGAGCAGTACTTC	CASSLVAGGSYEQYF
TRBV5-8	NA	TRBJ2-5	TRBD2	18	TGTGCCAGCAGCCCCGGACTAGCGGGGGCGAGCGTTCGGGAGACCCAGTACTTC	CASSPGLAGASVRETQYF
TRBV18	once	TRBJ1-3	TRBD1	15	TGTGCCAGCTCACCGGGACAGGGCTCTGGAAACACCATATATTTT	CASSPGQGSGNTIYF
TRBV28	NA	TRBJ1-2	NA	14	TGTGCCAGCAGTAGGACCGGGCGGGACTATGGCTACACCTTC	CASSRTGRDYGYTF
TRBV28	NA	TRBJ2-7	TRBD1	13	TGTGCCAGCAGTTCTACAGGGGCCTACGAGCAGTACTTC	CASSSTGAYEQYF
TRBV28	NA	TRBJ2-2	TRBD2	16	TGTGCCAGCAGTTTTGGACTAGCGGGAGGGTCGGGGGAGCTGTTTTTT	CASSFGLAGGSGELFF